This TCR beta chain was documented in a study of T-cell reconstitution after alpha-beta-depleted transplantation in children. Study results and caveats: Where alpha-beta T cells came from about two months after transplant was reportedly several hundred expanded graft clones. TCRbeta diversity was high at day 60 in some patients (a result of surviving recipient T cells and thymic progenitors). Newly made T cells mostly supplied T-cell counts and diversity one year after transplant.

A library of TCRbeta sequences, prepared with unique molecular identifiers, was generated. MiXCR, applied by TCRdb to the PCR reads, yields one record per CDR3 protein. The table lists more than 400,000 distinct CDR3 sequences, about 45% of them singletons. Note on this clonotype: Its antigen is unknown.

After removal of 6 bases from V and 0 bases from J, the junction contained 6 bases not matched to a gene. Germline CDR1 reads MDHEN; CDR2 reads SYDVKM. The CDR3 covers 15 residues. The TCR was taken from a girl aged 2-9 years with aplastic anemia, due to receive a stem cell transplant. This chain links TRBV28 with TRBJ2-7; 9 bases fit TRBD1. The source material was PBMCs, sampled before TCRalphabeta/CD19-depleted stem cell transplant. CDR3 nucleotide sequence: TGTGCCAGCAGCCCCCGGACAGGGGACTCCTACGAGCAGTACTTC. It yields the protein CASSPRTGDSYEQYF. The entire variable domain, with the rest obtained from reference TRBV28 and TRBJ2-7, is as follows: DVKVTQSSRYLVKRTGEKVFLECVQDMDHENMFWYRQDPGLGLRLIYFSYDVKMKEKGDIPEGYSVSREKKERFSLILESASTNQTSMYLCASSPRTGDSYEQYFGPGTRLTVT.